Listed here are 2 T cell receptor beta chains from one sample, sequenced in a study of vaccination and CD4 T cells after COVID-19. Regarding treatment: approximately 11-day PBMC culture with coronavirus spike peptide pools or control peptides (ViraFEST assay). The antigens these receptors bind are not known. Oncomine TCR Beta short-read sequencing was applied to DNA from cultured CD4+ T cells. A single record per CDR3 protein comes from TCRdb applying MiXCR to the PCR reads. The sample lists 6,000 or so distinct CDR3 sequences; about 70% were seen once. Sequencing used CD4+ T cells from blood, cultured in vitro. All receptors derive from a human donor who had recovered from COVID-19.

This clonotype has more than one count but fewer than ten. The DNA for the CDR3 is TGCAGTGCTAGAGGAACTGGCTACACCTTC. Its protein product is CSARGTGYTF. The rearrangement joins TRBV20-1 to TRBJ1-2; D uncertain. The CDR3 extends over 10 amino acids. Germline CDR1 is DFQATT and CDR2 is SNEGSKA (reference sequence). The V and J ends lost 1 base and 7 bases respectively, with 4 bases between them.

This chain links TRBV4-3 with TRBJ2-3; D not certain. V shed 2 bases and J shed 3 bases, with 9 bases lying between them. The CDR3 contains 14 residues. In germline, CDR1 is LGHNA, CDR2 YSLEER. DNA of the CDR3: TGCGCCAGCAGCCAATGGTTGGGTACAGATACGCAGTATTTT. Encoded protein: CASSQWLGTDTQYF.